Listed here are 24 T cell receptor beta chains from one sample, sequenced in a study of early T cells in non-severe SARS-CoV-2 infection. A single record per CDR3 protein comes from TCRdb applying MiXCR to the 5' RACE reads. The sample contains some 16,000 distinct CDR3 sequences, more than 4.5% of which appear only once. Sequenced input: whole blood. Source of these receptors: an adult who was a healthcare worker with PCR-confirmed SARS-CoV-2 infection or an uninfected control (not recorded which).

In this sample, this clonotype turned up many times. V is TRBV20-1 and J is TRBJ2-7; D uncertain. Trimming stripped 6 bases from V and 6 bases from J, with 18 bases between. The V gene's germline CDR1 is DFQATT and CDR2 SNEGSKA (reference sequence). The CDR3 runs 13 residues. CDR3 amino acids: CSARRPSVAEQYF. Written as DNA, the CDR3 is TGCAGTGCCAGAAGGCCGTCCGTCGCCGAGCAGTACTTC.

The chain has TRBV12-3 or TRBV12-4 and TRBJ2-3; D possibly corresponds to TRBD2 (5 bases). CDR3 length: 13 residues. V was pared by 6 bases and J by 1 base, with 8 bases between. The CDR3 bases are TGTGCCAGCAGGCCAGCGGGCACAGATACGCAGTATTTT. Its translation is CASRPAGTDTQYF.

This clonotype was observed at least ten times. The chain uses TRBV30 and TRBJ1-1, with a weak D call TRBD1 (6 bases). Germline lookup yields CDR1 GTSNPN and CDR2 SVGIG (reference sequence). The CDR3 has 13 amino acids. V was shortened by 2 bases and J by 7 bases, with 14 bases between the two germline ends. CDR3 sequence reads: CAWSLSGASEAFF. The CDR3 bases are TGTGCCTGGAGTTTATCAGGGGCAAGTGAAGCTTTCTTT.

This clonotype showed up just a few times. The CDR3 region is CSANSGRAPQDIQYF. The DNA for the CDR3 is TGCAGTGCTAATAGCGGGAGGGCCCCCCAGGACATTCAGTACTTC. The chain couples TRBV20-1 to TRBJ2-4; 11 bases fit TRBD2. The V and J ends lost 4 bases and 8 bases, in that order; junction bases with no gene match: 10. Germline assignment: CDR1 DFQATT and CDR2 SNEGSKA (reference sequence). CDR3 length: 15 residues.

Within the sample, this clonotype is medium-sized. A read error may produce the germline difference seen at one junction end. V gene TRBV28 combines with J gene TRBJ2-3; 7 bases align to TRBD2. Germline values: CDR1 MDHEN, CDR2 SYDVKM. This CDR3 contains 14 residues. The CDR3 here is CASSFRGSKDTQYF. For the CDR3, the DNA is TGTGCCAGCAGTTTCCGCGGGAGCAAAGATACGCAGTATTTT.

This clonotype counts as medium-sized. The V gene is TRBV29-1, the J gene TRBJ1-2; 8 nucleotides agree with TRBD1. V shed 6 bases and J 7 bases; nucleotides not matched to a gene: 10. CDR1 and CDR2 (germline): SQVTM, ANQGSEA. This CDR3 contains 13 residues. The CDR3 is CSVRGPGGFGYTF. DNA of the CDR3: TGCAGCGTGAGGGGTCCAGGGGGCTTTGGCTACACCTTC.

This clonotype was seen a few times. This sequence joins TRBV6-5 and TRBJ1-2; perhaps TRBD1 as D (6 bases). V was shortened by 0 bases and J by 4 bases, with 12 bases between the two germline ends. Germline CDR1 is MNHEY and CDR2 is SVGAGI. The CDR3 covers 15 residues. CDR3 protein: CASSYSLQGLYGYTF. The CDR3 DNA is TGTGCCAGCAGTTACTCGCTTCAGGGGCTCTATGGCTACACCTTC.

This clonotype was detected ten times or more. In DNA form, the CDR3 reads TGCGCCGTCAGCCCGCAGGGGAATATGCGGGAGGATACGCAGTATTTT. This sequence encodes CAVSPQGNMREDTQYF. The rearrangement links TRBV10-2 to TRBJ2-3, with D possibly being TRBD2 (7 bases). Germline V gene sequence: CDR1 WSHSY, CDR2 SAAADI. Trimming cost V 11 bases and J 6 bases, with 27 bases left between them. The CDR3 length is 16 residues.

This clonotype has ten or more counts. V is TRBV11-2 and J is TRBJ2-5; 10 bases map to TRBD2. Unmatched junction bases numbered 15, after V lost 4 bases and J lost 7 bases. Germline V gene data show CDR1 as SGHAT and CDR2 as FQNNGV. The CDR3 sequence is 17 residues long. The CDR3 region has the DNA TGTGCCAGCAGCTCGCAGCGGGCTAGCGGGGGAAGGGGGACCCAGTACTTC. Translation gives CASSSQRASGGRGTQYF. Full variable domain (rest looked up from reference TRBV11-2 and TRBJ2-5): EAGVAQSPRYKIIEKRQSVAFWCNPISGHATLYWYQQILGQGPKLLIQFQNNGVVDDSQLPKDRFSAERLKGVDSTLKIQPAKLEDSAVYLCASSSQRASGGRGTQYFGPGTRLLVL.

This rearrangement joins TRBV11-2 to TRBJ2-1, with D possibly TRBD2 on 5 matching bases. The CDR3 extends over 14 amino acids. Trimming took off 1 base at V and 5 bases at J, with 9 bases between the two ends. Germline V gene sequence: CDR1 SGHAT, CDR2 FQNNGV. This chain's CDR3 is CASSLGSGDNEQFF. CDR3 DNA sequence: TGTGCCAGCAGCTTAGGATCCGGGGACAATGAGCAGTTCTTC.

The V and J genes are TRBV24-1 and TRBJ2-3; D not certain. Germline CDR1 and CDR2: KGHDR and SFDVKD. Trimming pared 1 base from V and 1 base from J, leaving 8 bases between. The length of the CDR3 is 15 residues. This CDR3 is CATSDFLSGTDTQYF. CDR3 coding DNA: TGTGCCACCAGTGATTTTCTCTCCGGCACAGATACGCAGTATTTT.

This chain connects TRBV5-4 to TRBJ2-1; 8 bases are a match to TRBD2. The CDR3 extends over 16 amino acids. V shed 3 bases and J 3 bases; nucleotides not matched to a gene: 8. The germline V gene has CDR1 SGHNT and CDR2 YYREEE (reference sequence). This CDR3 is CASSSMTSENYNEQFF. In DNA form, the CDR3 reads TGTGCCAGCAGCTCGATGACTAGCGAAAACTACAATGAGCAGTTCTTC.

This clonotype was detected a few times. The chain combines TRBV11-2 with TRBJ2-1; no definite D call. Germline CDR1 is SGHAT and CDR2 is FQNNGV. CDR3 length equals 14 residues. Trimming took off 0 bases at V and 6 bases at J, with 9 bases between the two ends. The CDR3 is CASSLEVGPNEQFF. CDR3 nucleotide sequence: TGTGCCAGCAGCTTAGAAGTCGGACCCAATGAGCAGTTCTTC.

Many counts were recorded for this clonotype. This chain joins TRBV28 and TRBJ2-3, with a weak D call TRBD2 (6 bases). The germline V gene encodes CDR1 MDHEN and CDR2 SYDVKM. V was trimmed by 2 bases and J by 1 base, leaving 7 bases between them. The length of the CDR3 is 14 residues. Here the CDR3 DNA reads TGTGCCAGCAGTTTACCTAGCGGCACAGATACGCAGTATTTT. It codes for CASSLPSGTDTQYF.

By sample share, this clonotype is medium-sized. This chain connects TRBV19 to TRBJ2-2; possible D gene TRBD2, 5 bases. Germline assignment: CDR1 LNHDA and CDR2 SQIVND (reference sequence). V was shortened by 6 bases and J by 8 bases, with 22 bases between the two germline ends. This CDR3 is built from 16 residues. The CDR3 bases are TGTGCCAGTAGGCGTCCCGGGAACCTCATCGGGGGGGAGCTGTTTTTT. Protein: CASRRPGNLIGGELFF. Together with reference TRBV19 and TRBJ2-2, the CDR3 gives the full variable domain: DGGITQSPKYLFRKEGQNVTLSCEQNLNHDAMYWYRQDPGQGLRLIYYSQIVNDFQKGDIAEGYSVSREKKESFPLTVTSAQKNPTAFYLCASRRPGNLIGGELFFGEGSRLTVL.

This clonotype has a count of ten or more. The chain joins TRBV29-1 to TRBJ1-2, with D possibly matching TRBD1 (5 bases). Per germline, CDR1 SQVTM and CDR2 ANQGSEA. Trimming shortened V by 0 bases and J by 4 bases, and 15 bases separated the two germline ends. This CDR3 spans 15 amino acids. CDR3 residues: CSVEDPWGEGYGYTF. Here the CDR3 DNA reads TGCAGCGTTGAAGATCCATGGGGCGAAGGCTATGGCTACACCTTC.

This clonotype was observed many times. The CDR3 nucleotides read TGCGCCAGCAAAACCGGGACTAGCGGGAGTATAGATGAGCAGTTCTTC. Translating it yields CASKTGTSGSIDEQFF. The chain recombines TRBV5-1 with TRBJ2-1; 14 positions match TRBD2. V was clipped by 6 bases and J by 8 bases; unmatched bases: 10. From germline, CDR1 is SGHRS and CDR2 YFSETQ. The CDR3 has 16 residues.

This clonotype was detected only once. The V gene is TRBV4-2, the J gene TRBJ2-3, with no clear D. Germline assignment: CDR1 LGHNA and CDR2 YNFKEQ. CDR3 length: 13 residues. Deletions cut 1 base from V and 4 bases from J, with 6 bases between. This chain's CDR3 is CASSQVRSDTQYF. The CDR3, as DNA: TGTGCCAGCAGCCAAGTCCGGTCAGATACGCAGTATTTT.

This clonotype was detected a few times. In nucleotides, the CDR3 is TGTGCCAGCAGTGCGGGAACCGGGACAGGGTTTCATCAGCCCCAGCATTTT. It codes for CASSAGTGTGFHQPQHF. The chain recombines TRBV27 with TRBJ1-5, with TRBD1 matching 9 bases. Looked up from germline, CDR1 is MNHEY and CDR2 is SMNVEV (reference sequence). The CDR3 has 17 amino acids. V was clipped by 5 bases and J by 5 bases; unmatched bases: 13.

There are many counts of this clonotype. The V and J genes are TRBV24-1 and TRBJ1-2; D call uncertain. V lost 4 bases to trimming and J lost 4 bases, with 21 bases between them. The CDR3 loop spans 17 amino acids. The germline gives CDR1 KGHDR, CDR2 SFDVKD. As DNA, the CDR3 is TGTGCCACCAGTGAAGAGAGGGTCATTGTGAGGTGCTATGGCTACACCTTC. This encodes CATSEERVIVRCYGYTF.

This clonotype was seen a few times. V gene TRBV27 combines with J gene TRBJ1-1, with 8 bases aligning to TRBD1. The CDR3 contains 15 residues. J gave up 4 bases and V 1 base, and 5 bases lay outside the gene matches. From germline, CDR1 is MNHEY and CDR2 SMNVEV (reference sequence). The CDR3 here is CASSLLGQGATEAFF. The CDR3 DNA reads TGTGCCAGCAGTTTATTGGGGCAGGGGGCCACTGAAGCTTTCTTT.

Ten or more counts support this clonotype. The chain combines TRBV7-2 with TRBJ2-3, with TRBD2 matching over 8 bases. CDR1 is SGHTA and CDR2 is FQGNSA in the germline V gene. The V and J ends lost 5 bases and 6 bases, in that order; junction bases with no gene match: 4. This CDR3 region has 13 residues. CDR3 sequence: CASSLLAADTQYF. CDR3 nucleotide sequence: TGTGCCAGCAGCCTACTAGCGGCGGATACGCAGTATTTT.

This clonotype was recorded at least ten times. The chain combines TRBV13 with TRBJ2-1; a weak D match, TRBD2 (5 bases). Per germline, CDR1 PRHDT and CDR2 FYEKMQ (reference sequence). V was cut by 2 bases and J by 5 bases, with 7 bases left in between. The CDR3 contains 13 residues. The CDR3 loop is CASSLMGDNEQFF. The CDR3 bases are TGTGCCAGCAGCTTAATGGGAGACAATGAGCAGTTCTTC. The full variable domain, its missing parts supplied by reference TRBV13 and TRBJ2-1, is AAGVIQSPRHLIKEKRETATLKCYPIPRHDTVYWYQQGPGQDPQFLISFYEKMQSDKGSIPDRFSAQQFSDYHSELNMSSLELGDSALYFCASSLMGDNEQFFGPGTRLTVL.

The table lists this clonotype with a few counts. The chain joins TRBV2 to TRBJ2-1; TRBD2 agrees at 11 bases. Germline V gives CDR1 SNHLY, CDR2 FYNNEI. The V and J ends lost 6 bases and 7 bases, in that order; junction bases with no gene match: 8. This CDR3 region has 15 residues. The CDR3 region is CASRLTSGSYNEQFF. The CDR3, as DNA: TGTGCCAGCAGGCTAACTAGCGGGAGTTATAATGAGCAGTTCTTC.